Following are 3 T cell receptor beta chains from one sample sequenced in a study of T cells in tuberculosis. Generated by immunoSEQ multiplex PCR, the TCRdb table keeps only in-frame clones and is missing some. Seen here are about 43,000 clones, approximately 94% observed once, and the top ten hold 1.9%. Material for sequencing was PBMCs. All receptors derive from a donor under 30 with latent tuberculosis or without tuberculosis infection. Some clones in this sample may be carry-over from other donors' samples.

The chain joins TRBV28 to TRBJ1-4; no clear D gene. Trimming removed 0 bases at V and 10 bases at J, with 15 bases between. Germline CDR1 is MDHEN and CDR2 is SYDVKM. The CDR3 runs 15 residues. The CDR3 is CASSLWGGKLGKLFF. The DNA for the CDR3 is TGTGCCAGCAGTTTATGGGGCGGGAAACTGGGAAAACTGTTTTTT.

This sequence joins TRBV7-2 and TRBJ2-5, with 10 bases matching TRBD2. The CDR3 runs to 16 residues. Germline V lookup: CDR1 SGHTA, CDR2 FQGNSA. J lost 5 bases, V lost 5 bases, and 11 bases had no gene match. The chain's CDR3 is CASSPVGAGGKETQYF. In DNA form, the CDR3 reads TGTGCCAGCAGCCCGGTCGGAGCGGGAGGGAAGGAGACCCAGTACTTC. Full variable domain (outside the CDR3, taken from reference TRBV7-2 and TRBJ2-5): GAGVSQSPSNKVTEKGKDVELRCDPISGHTALYWYRQSLGQGLEFLIYFQGNSAPDKSGLPSDRFSAERTGGSVSTLTIQRTQQEDSAVYLCASSPVGAGGKETQYFGPGTRLLVL.

V and J are TRBV10-3 and TRBJ1-1; D gene ambiguous. The germline V gene encodes CDR1 ENHRY and CDR2 SYGVKD. CDR3 length equals 13 residues. The V and J ends lost 7 bases and 1 base respectively, with 10 bases between them. The CDR3 loop reads CAITPTGNTEAFF. CDR3 coding DNA: TGTGCCATCACCCCGACGGGGAACACTGAAGCTTTCTTT.